This TCR beta chain was sequenced for a study of identical twins. Study observations and caveats: Cross-sectional statistics, not tracking of the same donors, supported the conclusions.

A universal primer site came from template switching; cDNA carried unique molecular identifiers. From the 5' RACE reads, TCRdb called clonotypes with MiXCR, one entry per CDR3 protein. In the table there are roughly 250,000 distinct CDR3 sequences, 7% of which are singletons. Germline lookup yields CDR1 SGHDN and CDR2 FVKESK. The CDR3 is made up of 14 amino acids. Trimming removed 0 bases at V and 2 bases at J, with 8 bases between. This clonotype was observed many times. Its antigen is undetermined. The same sample was also studied in work on yellow fever vaccine responses in identical twins.

The sequence was collected from a woman younger than 35 in good health. Sequenced sample: memory (CD45RO+) T cells sorted from blood. The chain has TRBV14 and TRBJ2-7, with D possibly being TRBD1 (5 bases). CDR3 coding DNA: TGTGCCAGCAGCCAAGAGCAGGGCCCCTACGAGCAGTACTTC. Its protein is CASSQEQGPYEQYF.